The source of this T cell receptor (beta chain) is a study of regulatory T cells in long-lasting Graves disease. The CDR3 has 15 residues. Germline CDR1 and CDR2: MNHEY and SMNVEV (reference sequence). J lost 6 bases, V lost 2 bases, and 9 bases had no gene match. In its sample, this clonotype was seen many times. Its antigen remains unidentified. Study outcomes and limitations: Persistent cases of Graves' showed reduced TCR diversity relative to newly diagnosed patients.

Sample time point: newly diagnosed GD, antithyroid drugs for less than 3 months. From PBMCs, RNA was extracted and then used to make the TCR library. Libraries of TCR beta came from iRepertoire HTBI primers plus Arm-PCR of CDR3 regions. TCRdb reprocessed the multiplex PCR reads via MiXCR and lists one record per CDR3 protein. The sample includes approximately 540,000 distinct CDR3 sequences, more than 10% of them seen just once. These data also formed part of another study, on T cells in Graves' hyperthyroidism and ophthalmopathy. That paper states: Each patient was aged 18 to 65 and had newly diagnosed hyperthyroidism of under 2 months' duration. RT-PCR in the first round (using the HTBI primer set) targeted the TCR CDR3. Using 13 V-J features, a model discriminated ophthalmopathy from stable hyperthyroidism.

This rearrangement joins TRBV27 to TRBJ2-7; 8 nucleotides match TRBD1. This receptor was identified in a woman aged 25 to 39 with Graves disease. The source material was peripheral blood mononuclear cells (PBMCs), sampled at new diagnosis, from a patient treated with antithyroid drugs. CDR3 in DNA: TGTGCCAGCAGTTTACGACAGGGGTTGGGGGGCGAGCAGTACTTC. This gives the protein CASSLRQGLGGEQYF.